Shown below are 22 T cell receptor beta chains from a single sample sequenced in a study of blood T cell repertoires in COVID-19. TCRdb keeps only in-frame clones here, not all; method: immunoSEQ multiplex PCR. The sample includes approximately 110,000 clones, about 87% seen only once; the top ten take approximately 4.3%. Sequencing was carried out using peripheral blood. These receptors were collected from a woman aged 45 to 65 with acute or convalescent COVID-19.

The V call is TRBV2, the J call TRBJ2-5, with unresolved D. CDR3 size: 12 residues. CDR1 is SNHLY, CDR2 FYNNEI, per germline. V shed 8 bases and J shed 4 bases, with 11 bases lying between them. CDR3 protein: CASRDILETQYF. CDR3 sequence (DNA): TGTGCCAGCCGAGACATACTAGAGACCCAGTACTTC.

DNA for the CDR3: TGTGCCGGCCATGTGACTAATGAAAAACTGTTTTTT. Protein product: CAGHVTNEKLFF. V is TRBV2 and J is TRBJ1-4, with D unresolved. In germline, CDR1 is SNHLY, CDR2 FYNNEI. CDR3 length: 12 amino acids. Trimming removed 11 bases at V and 2 bases at J, with 9 bases between.

The genes are TRBV7-9 and TRBJ2-3; the match to TRBD2 covers 9 bases. The CDR3 extends over 16 amino acids. J was trimmed by 5 bases and V by 4 bases; bases with no gene match: 10. CDR1 and CDR2 from the germline V gene are SEHNR and FQNEAQ (reference sequence). The CDR3 region is CASSSPASGDQDTQYF. CDR3 nucleotide sequence: TGTGCCAGCAGCTCCCCAGCTAGCGGGGATCAAGATACGCAGTATTTT.

This sequence joins TRBV14 and TRBJ2-7, with D possibly being TRBD1 (6 bases). The CDR3 contains 15 residues. V gave up 3 bases and J gave up 6 bases, with 18 bases separating them. The V gene's germline CDR1 is SGHDN and CDR2 FVKESK. CDR3 in amino acids: CASSQIQGSSSEQYF. For the CDR3, the DNA is TGTGCCAGCAGCCAGATACAGGGCTCTTCTTCCGAGCAGTACTTC.

The chain is built from TRBV7-9 and TRBJ1-1, with D possibly TRBD1 on 5 matching bases. Trimming stripped 7 bases from V and 5 bases from J, with 11 bases between. The CDR3 extends over 12 amino acids. Germline CDR1 and CDR2: SEHNR and FQNEAQ (reference sequence). This CDR3 reads CASIHDRTEAFF. CDR3 DNA sequence: TGTGCCAGCATCCACGACAGAACTGAAGCTTTCTTT.

V gene TRBV28 combines with J gene TRBJ1-6; D might be TRBD1 (5 bases). Germline CDR1 MDHEN, CDR2 SYDVKM. The CDR3 is 17 residues long. V was shortened by 3 bases and J by 1 base, with 13 bases between the two germline ends. The CDR3 nucleotides read TGTGCCAGCAGTTTTGGCAGGGAAAGGTCCTATAATTCACCCCTCCACTTT. Its protein is CASSFGRERSYNSPLHF.

The rearrangement links TRBV3-1 (or the pseudogene TRBV3-2) to TRBJ2-7, with 11 bases matching TRBD1. The V gene's germline CDR1 is LGHDT and CDR2 YNNKEL (reference sequence). J lost 6 bases, V lost 2 bases, and 15 bases had no gene match. The CDR3 contains 18 residues. In DNA form, the CDR3 reads TGTGCCAGCAGCCAAAAGTTGCGAGGGACAGGGGGGTATGTCGAGCAGTACTTC. Protein: CASSQKLRGTGGYVEQYF.

The chain carries TRBV28 and TRBJ2-7; possible D gene TRBD2, 5 bases. Between the trimmed V and J ends, which lost 6 bases and 4 bases, there was a span of 10 bases. The CDR3 sequence is 12 residues long. Germline CDR1 reads MDHEN; CDR2 reads SYDVKM. The CDR3 sequence: CASSLRRYEQYF. DNA for the CDR3: TGTGCCAGCAGCTTAAGGAGGTACGAGCAGTACTTC.

The chain carries TRBV28 and TRBJ2-7, with TRBD1 matching 8 bases. In germline, CDR1 is MDHEN, CDR2 SYDVKM. The CDR3 is 14 amino acids. J was trimmed by 2 bases and V by 6 bases; bases with no gene match: 6. The CDR3 loop is CASSRTGTTYEQYF. The DNA of the CDR3 is TGTGCCAGCAGCCGGACAGGGACAACCTACGAGCAGTACTTC. The full variable domain, with the rest looked up from reference TRBV28 and TRBJ2-7, is DVKVTQSSRYLVKRTGEKVFLECVQDMDHENMFWYRQDPGLGLRLIYFSYDVKMKEKGDIPEGYSVSREKKERFSLILESASTNQTSMYLCASSRTGTTYEQYFGPGTRLTVT.

This chain links TRBV28 with TRBJ1-5; maybe TRBD1 (6 bases). Germline V gene lookup returns CDR1 MDHEN and CDR2 SYDVKM. The CDR3 sequence is 13 residues long. Trimming removed 5 bases at V and 5 bases at J, with 10 bases between. The CDR3 DNA reads TGTGCCAGCAGTCAGGGGTCCTATCAGCCCCAGCATTTT. Residues: CASSQGSYQPQHF.

The CDR3 here is CASRTGTADYGYTF. The CDR3 nucleotides are TGTGCCAGCAGGACCGGGACAGCGGACTATGGCTACACCTTC. The chain uses TRBV7-9 and TRBJ1-2; 7 bases are shared with TRBD1. Trimming cost V 6 bases and J 3 bases; bases outside gene matches: 7. This CDR3 is built from 14 residues. Germline CDR1 reads SEHNR; CDR2 reads FQNEAQ (reference sequence).

The chain joins TRBV5-1 to TRBJ2-2; possible D gene TRBD2, 6 bases. V lost 0 bases and J 6 bases, leaving 12 bases between the germline ends. Germline-derived CDR1 and CDR2 are SGHRS and YFSETQ. The CDR3 covers 15 residues. The CDR3 nucleotides are TGCGCCAGCAGCTTGGACGCGCGGGGTCCCGGGGAGCTGTTTTTT. Amino acids: CASSLDARGPGELFF.

The V gene is TRBV28, the J gene TRBJ2-7; 10 bases align to TRBD1. The CDR3 covers 14 residues. J was trimmed by 6 bases and V by 4 bases; bases with no gene match: 6. Germline V lookup: CDR1 MDHEN, CDR2 SYDVKM. The CDR3 DNA reads as TGTGCCAGCAGTTCCGGGACAGGGGTTACCGAGCAGTACTTC. Encoded protein: CASSSGTGVTEQYF.

J is TRBJ2-7 and V is TRBV28; D is unresolved. The germline gives CDR1 MDHEN, CDR2 SYDVKM. The CDR3 has 14 amino acids. V was pared by 4 bases and J by 7 bases, with 17 bases between. The CDR3 DNA is TGTGCCAGCAGTTCGACACAAGGTTGGGTGGAGCAGTACTTC. Translated: CASSSTQGWVEQYF.

V and J are TRBV28 and TRBJ2-2, with 9 bases fitting TRBD2. The germline CDR1 and CDR2 sequences are MDHEN and SYDVKM. The ends lost 4 bases at V and 6 bases at J; junction bases unmatched: 9. This CDR3 has 16 residues. The CDR3 is CASSSPYSGRPGELFF. The CDR3 DNA follows: TGTGCCAGCAGTTCCCCTTATAGCGGGAGACCCGGGGAGCTGTTTTTT. Complete variable domain (other parts from reference TRBV28 and TRBJ2-2): DVKVTQSSRYLVKRTGEKVFLECVQDMDHENMFWYRQDPGLGLRLIYFSYDVKMKEKGDIPEGYSVSREKKERFSLILESASTNQTSMYLCASSSPYSGRPGELFFGEGSRLTVL.

The DNA for the CDR3 is TGTGCCAGCAGCTCTATTCGTGCAACTGAAGCTTTCTTT. It encodes CASSSIRATEAFF. The chain recombines TRBV7-9 with TRBJ1-1; D ambiguous. This CDR3 spans 13 amino acids. Germline V lookup: CDR1 SEHNR, CDR2 FQNEAQ (reference sequence). V lost 4 bases and J lost 5, with 11 bases in between.

CDR3 loop: CASSPRQGSMDTQYF. Here the CDR3 DNA reads TGTGCCAGCAGCCCCAGGCAGGGAAGTATGGATACGCAGTATTTT. This sequence joins TRBV14 and TRBJ2-3; D perhaps matches TRBD1 (5 bases). Per germline, CDR1 SGHDN and CDR2 FVKESK. This CDR3 region has 15 residues. The ends were cut back, 4 bases at V and 6 bases at J, with 17 bases in the middle.

Of note for this clone: Other DNA sequences in the same sample also yield this CDR3. The chain combines TRBV30 with TRBJ2-5; D unresolved. Looked up from germline, CDR1 is GTSNPN and CDR2 is SVGIG (reference sequence). Trimming pared 0 bases from V and 3 bases from J, leaving 5 bases between. The CDR3 has 12 amino acids. The CDR3 DNA sequence: TGTGCCTGGAGTGTACTCGAAGAGACCCAGTACTTC. It yields the protein CAWSVLEETQYF.

This rearrangement joins TRBV10-3 to TRBJ2-1, with 7 bases matching TRBD1. This CDR3 is built from 13 residues. From germline, CDR1 is ENHRY and CDR2 SYGVKD. With V trimmed by 8 bases and J by 3 bases, 4 bases remained unmatched. The CDR3 sequence is CAICRDSYNEQFF. The DNA of the CDR3 is TGTGCCATCTGTAGGGACAGCTACAATGAGCAGTTCTTC.

This clone occurred once. V gene TRBV15 combines with J gene TRBJ1-4; TRBD1 matches at 8 bases. Trimming at V came to 3 bases and at J to 9 bases, leaving 3 bases not matched to a gene. The CDR3 contains 13 residues. The germline V gene has CDR1 LNHNV and CDR2 YYDKDF (reference sequence). The CDR3 region is CATSSGQGQKLFF. The CDR3 DNA follows: TGTGCCACCAGCAGTGGACAGGGTCAAAAACTGTTTTTT.

The V and J genes are TRBV24-1 and TRBJ2-3; 7 bases map to TRBD1. The trim removed 4 bases at V and 4 bases at J, leaving 10 bases unmatched. The germline V gene encodes CDR1 KGHDR and CDR2 SFDVKD. The CDR3 runs to 16 residues. CDR3 nucleotide sequence: TGTGCCACCAGTGACCCCATCGCAGGGGGAGCAGATACGCAGTATTTT. Amino acid sequence: CATSDPIAGGADTQYF.

V and J are TRBV7-6 and TRBJ1-4, with 10 bases matching TRBD1. Germline loops: CDR1 SGHVS, CDR2 FNYEAQ. V shed 2 bases, J shed 0 bases, and the junction held 6 bases outside the gene matches. The CDR3 has 18 residues. CDR3 sequence: CASSLFLGQGSTNEKLFF. The CDR3 DNA follows: TGTGCCAGCAGCTTATTTCTGGGACAGGGGTCAACTAATGAAAAACTGTTTTTT. Supplemented by reference TRBV7-6 and TRBJ1-4, the full variable domain reads GAGVSQSPRYKVTKRGQDVALRCDPISGHVSLYWYRQALGQGPEFLTYFNYEAQQDKSGLPNDRFSAERPEGSISTLTIQRTEQRDSAMYRCASSLFLGQGSTNEKLFFGSGTQLSVL.